The clone carrying this TCR beta chain was counted a single time. The antigen remains undetermined. Trimming pared 2 bases from V and 6 bases from J, leaving 5 bases between. The CDR3 sequence is 12 residues long. Germline V lookup: CDR1 SGHNT, CDR2 YYREEE (reference sequence). TCRdb keeps only in-frame clones here, not all; method: immunoSEQ multiplex PCR. The repertoire holds some 170,000 clones, with 85% to 95% as singletons. The sample comes from a study of T cell responses to AZD1222 COVID-19 vaccine. General observations from the study: It should be noted that donors were predominantly white British and more often female, and clonal diversity was possibly underestimated.

This rearrangement joins TRBV5-4 to TRBJ1-4; D ambiguous. The starting material was peripheral blood, obtained 28 days after the second dose of the MenACWY control vaccine. The sequence came from an adult who received the MenACWY meningococcal vaccine as a control. The CDR3 DNA reads as TGTGCCAGCAGCTTCCCGGATGAAAAACTGTTTTTT. It codes for CASSFPDEKLFF.